The 28 T cell receptor beta chains listed next were all sequenced from one sample in a study of T-cell memory formation after mild COVID-19. TCRdb itself ran the 5' RACE reads through MiXCR, one entry per CDR3 protein. The sample includes about 320,000 distinct CDR3 sequences, 14% of them seen just once. Material: PBMCs or a T cell subset sorted from them (not recorded which). These receptors were taken from a young man who had mild COVID-19 (a few samples of this study predate the infection). Cell type and time point are not known.

The rearrangement links TRBV7-9 to TRBJ2-7; D is undetermined. Trimming stripped 1 base from V and 0 bases from J, with 10 bases between. The germline gives CDR1 SEHNR, CDR2 FQNEAQ (reference sequence). CDR3 length: 15 amino acids. In DNA form, the CDR3 reads TGTGCCAGCAGCTTAGGACACCCCAGCTCCTACGAGCAGTACTTC. Its translation: CASSLGHPSSYEQYF.

In this sample, this clonotype turned up a few times. The chain couples TRBV18 to TRBJ2-3, with TRBD2 matching 10 bases. The V segment lost 0 bases and the J segment 0 bases; nucleotides outside the gene matches: 3. The germline V gene has CDR1 KGHSH and CDR2 LQKENI. This CDR3 region has 17 residues. DNA of the CDR3: TGTGCCAGCTCACCACCGGGACTAGCGTCTAGCACAGATACGCAGTATTTT. Translated: CASSPPGLASSTDTQYF.

This clonotype was counted at least ten times. The CDR3 nucleotides are TGTGCCAGCAGCCCCGCGGATGGCAGCTACAATGAGCAGTTCTTC. Protein sequence: CASSPADGSYNEQFF. This chain connects TRBV7-2 to TRBJ2-1; D is unclear. Germline V gene lookup returns CDR1 SGHTA and CDR2 FQGNSA. CDR3 length equals 15 residues. The V and J ends lost 5 bases and 3 bases respectively, with 14 bases between them.

The V call is TRBV27, the J call TRBJ2-7, with D perhaps matching TRBD2 (6 bases). In germline, CDR1 is MNHEY, CDR2 SMNVEV (reference sequence). V was clipped by 8 bases and J by 1 base, with 18 bases between them. The CDR3 totals 15 residues. The CDR3 nucleotides read TGTGCCAGCCGCCCCCGGGGGACGGGGTCCTACGAGCAGTACTTC. This codes for CASRPRGTGSYEQYF.

The genes are TRBV29-1 and TRBJ1-1; no definite D call. Between the trimmed V and J ends, which lost 0 bases and 2 bases, there was a span of 4 bases. The CDR3 loop spans 12 amino acids. CDR1 and CDR2 (germline): SQVTM, ANQGSEA. The CDR3 protein is CSVEDYNTEAFF. CDR3 in DNA: TGCAGCGTTGAAGATTACAACACTGAAGCTTTCTTT.

This clonotype appeared a few times. The chain uses TRBV4-1 and TRBJ2-2, with 7 bases fitting TRBD1. The CDR3 is 15 residues long. Germline V gene lookup returns CDR1 MGHRA and CDR2 YSYEKL. J gave up 4 bases and V 0 bases, and 2 bases lay outside the gene matches. For the CDR3, the DNA is TGCGCCAGCAGCCAAGAACCAGGGGGCACCGGGGAGCTGTTTTTT. It is translated as CASSQEPGGTGELFF.

This chain connects TRBV6-2 or TRBV6-3 to TRBJ2-2; 8 bases fit TRBD2. This CDR3 has 13 amino acids. V lost 6 bases to trimming and J lost 3 bases; unmatched junction nucleotides: 0. Per germline, CDR1 MNHEY and CDR2 SVGEGT. CDR3 sequence: CASSGGDTGELFF. As DNA, the CDR3 is TGTGCCAGCAGCGGGGGGGACACCGGGGAGCTGTTTTTT.

This clonotype was recorded a few times. V usage is TRBV6-7 and J usage is TRBJ1-1, with D possibly matching TRBD1 (6 bases). TRBV6-7 is treated as an ORF (open reading frame) with a function not yet certain. V lost 2 bases and J 4 bases, leaving 20 bases between the germline ends. The CDR3 contains 17 residues. The CDR3 bases are TGTGCCAGCAGTTACGCGTGGGGGGGGGCGTCGGGCACTGAAGCTTTCTTT. This codes for CASSYAWGGASGTEAFF.

The V and J genes are TRBV7-9 and TRBJ1-4; 7 nucleotides align to TRBD1. After removal of 2 bases from V and 6 bases from J, the junction contained 3 bases not matched to a gene. CDR1 is SEHNR and CDR2 is FQNEAQ in the germline V gene (reference sequence). The length of the CDR3 is 14 residues. The CDR3 DNA sequence: TGTGCCAGCAGCTTACTAGGGGGCGATGAAAAACTGTTTTTT. Protein: CASSLLGGDEKLFF. Looking up the rest from reference TRBV7-9 and TRBJ1-4 gives the full variable domain: DTGVSQNPRHKITKRGQNVTFRCDPISEHNRLYWYRQTLGQGPEFLTYFQNEAQLEKSRLLSDRFSAERPKGSFSTLEIQRTEQGDSAMYLCASSLLGGDEKLFFGSGTQLSVL.

This clonotype was detected many times. The rearrangement links TRBV12-3 or TRBV12-4 to TRBJ2-3, with D possibly being TRBD1 or TRBD2 (5 bases each). The V end was cut by 3 bases, the J end by 1 base, with 8 bases between. This CDR3 is 14 amino acids long. CDR3 DNA: TGTGCCAGCAGTTTCAGGGAGCGCACAGATACGCAGTATTTT. Its protein product is CASSFRERTDTQYF.

The chain joins TRBV4-3 to TRBJ2-7, with 7 bases lining up with TRBD2. V dropped 0 bases and J dropped 1; count of bases not matched to a gene: 3. This CDR3 region has 15 residues. Germline V gene lookup returns CDR1 LGHNA and CDR2 YSLEER. The CDR3 DNA follows: TGCGCCAGCAGCCAAGATCAGGGACTATCCTACGAGCAGTACTTC. It specifies CASSQDQGLSYEQYF.

The V and J genes are TRBV9 and TRBJ2-5; D is perhaps TRBD1 (6 bases). Trimming cost V 0 bases and J 4 bases, with 16 bases left between them. Germline V gene lookup returns CDR1 SGDLS and CDR2 YYNGEE. This CDR3 is 16 amino acids long. The CDR3 nucleotides are TGTGCCAGCAGCGTAGTTGTGGGGGCCGATCTAGAGACCCAGTACTTC. It codes for CASSVVVGADLETQYF.

This clonotype was seen at least ten times. J is TRBJ1-1 and V is TRBV25-1; 7 nucleotides match TRBD1. The CDR3 sequence is 13 residues long. V dropped 10 bases and J dropped 0; count of bases not matched to a gene: 5. The germline gives CDR1 MGHDK, CDR2 SYGVNS. The CDR3: CAITGALNTEAFF. The CDR3 DNA reads as TGTGCCATAACAGGGGCCTTGAACACTGAAGCTTTCTTT.

J is TRBJ2-1 and V is TRBV14, with a tentative D call TRBD1 (6 bases). Germline-derived CDR1 and CDR2 are SGHDN and FVKESK. The CDR3 is 12 amino acids. V was pared by 3 bases and J by 12 bases, with 12 bases between. Here the CDR3 reads CASSHGGAWQFF. CDR3 bases: TGTGCCAGCAGCCATGGGGGCGCGTGGCAGTTCTTC.

The rearrangement joins TRBV29-1 to TRBJ2-7; a possible D gene is TRBD1 (6 bases). The V gene's germline CDR1 is SQVTM and CDR2 ANQGSEA. V was clipped by 6 bases and J by 3 bases, with 18 bases between them. The CDR3 is made up of 14 amino acids. The CDR3 nucleotides are TGCAGCGTCCTACTGACAGGTGCAGTCTACGAGCAGTACTTC. This encodes CSVLLTGAVYEQYF.

This clonotype was seen only a few times. This chain links TRBV4-2 with TRBJ2-3, with 9 bases identical to TRBD2. CDR1 and CDR2 (germline): LGHNA, YNFKEQ. V lost 1 base, J lost 2 bases, and 4 bases stayed unmatched. The CDR3 has 16 amino acids. DNA for the CDR3: TGTGCCAGCAGCCAAGGCCTAGCGGGACCCACAGATACGCAGTATTTT. Translation: CASSQGLAGPTDTQYF.

The CDR3 bases are TGTGCCAGCAGCTTAGCCCCGTTGGGTTATAGCAATCAGCCCCAGCATTTT. Amino acids: CASSLAPLGYSNQPQHF. V is TRBV7-6 and J is TRBJ1-5, with D uncertain. There are 17 residues in the CDR3. The germline V and J ends were trimmed by 0 bases and 0 bases, with 12 bases remaining between them. CDR1 and CDR2 from the germline V gene are SGHVS and FNYEAQ. Based on the CDR3 plus reference TRBV7-6 and TRBJ1-5, the full variable domain is GAGVSQSPRYKVTKRGQDVALRCDPISGHVSLYWYRQALGQGPEFLTYFNYEAQQDKSGLPNDRFSAERPEGSISTLTIQRTEQRDSAMYRCASSLAPLGYSNQPQHFGDGTRLSIL.

This clonotype has more than one count but fewer than ten. The chain carries TRBV4-2 and TRBJ2-5; unclear D gene. This CDR3 has 15 residues. Trimming left V 0 bases short and J 4 bases short, with 12 bases between. Germline lookup yields CDR1 LGHNA and CDR2 YNFKEQ. Here the CDR3 reads CASSQDFPGRETQYF. The CDR3 region has the DNA TGTGCCAGCAGCCAAGATTTCCCAGGTCGAGAGACCCAGTACTTC.

The CDR3 DNA sequence: TGTGCCAGCAGCTCGGGTAGCGGGGGACAAGAGACCCAGTACTTC. The encoded protein is CASSSGSGGQETQYF. The rearrangement uses TRBV28 and TRBJ2-5, with 9 bases that match TRBD2. Germline V gives CDR1 MDHEN, CDR2 SYDVKM. The trim removed 6 bases at V and 2 bases at J, leaving 7 bases unmatched. The CDR3 contains 15 residues.

This clonotype has just a few counts. This chain joins TRBV10-3 and TRBJ2-7; 9 bases are shared with TRBD1. Germline V gene data show CDR1 as ENHRY and CDR2 as SYGVKD. This CDR3 spans 12 amino acids. J was trimmed by 2 bases and V by 11 bases; bases with no gene match: 4. The CDR3: CAHGTGPYEQYF. Written as DNA, the CDR3 is TGTGCCCACGGGACAGGGCCCTACGAGCAGTACTTC.

In this sample, this clonotype turned up a few times. The chain links TRBV5-4 to TRBJ1-1, with TRBD1 as a possible D gene (5 bases). The V end was cut by 7 bases, the J end by 6 bases, with 10 bases between. CDR3 size: 11 residues. The germline V gene encodes CDR1 SGHNT and CDR2 YYREEE (reference sequence). CDR3 protein: CASYQGPEAFF. The CDR3 nucleotides are TGTGCCAGCTACCAGGGACCTGAAGCTTTCTTT.

This clonotype turned up a few times. The J gene is TRBJ1-6, the V gene TRBV11-2; D unresolved. The CDR3 covers 12 residues. Looked up from germline, CDR1 is SGHAT and CDR2 is FQNNGV. V shed 4 bases and J shed 12 bases, with 10 bases lying between them. The CDR3 DNA sequence: TGTGCCAGCAGCTCCGGACCGGGACCCCTCCACTTT. Protein sequence: CASSSGPGPLHF.

V is TRBV6-2 or TRBV6-3 and J is TRBJ1-4; D not certain. The ends were cut back, 4 bases at V and 11 bases at J, with 8 bases in the middle. The CDR3 has 11 residues. The germline V gene has CDR1 MNHEY and CDR2 SVGEGT. CDR3 sequence reads: CASSLERKLFF. CDR3 nucleotides: TGTGCCAGCAGTTTGGAGCGGAAACTGTTTTTT.

This clonotype was picked up a small number of times. This chain joins TRBV4-2 and TRBJ1-5; 7 positions agree with TRBD1. The V gene's germline CDR1 is LGHNA and CDR2 YNFKEQ. The CDR3 is 18 residues long. The junction had 9 bases not matched to a gene; V was cut back by 1 base and J by 0 bases. The CDR3 nucleotides are TGTGCCAGCAGCCAAGGACCGGGACAGCAATATAGCAATCAGCCCCAGCATTTT. It codes for CASSQGPGQQYSNQPQHF.

The chain employs TRBV6-6 and TRBJ2-1; 9 bases agree with TRBD1. This CDR3 comprises 13 residues. Germline V gene data show CDR1 as MNHNY and CDR2 as SVGAGI (reference sequence). J lost 7 bases, V lost 2 bases, and 0 bases had no gene match. CDR3 region: CASSYDRGNEQFF. The DNA for the CDR3 is TGTGCCAGCAGTTACGACAGGGGGAATGAGCAGTTCTTC.

The chain couples TRBV7-9 to TRBJ2-1; TRBD2 is a possible D gene (5 bases). The V end was cut by 5 bases, the J end by 9 bases, with 17 bases between. The CDR3 has 14 amino acids. CDR1 and CDR2 (germline): SEHNR, FQNEAQ (reference sequence). CDR3 DNA sequence: TGTGCCAGCAGCCACGGTAGGGCGGGTTCTGAGCAGTTCTTC. This encodes CASSHGRAGSEQFF.

This clonotype was picked up a small number of times. This chain links TRBV4-2 with TRBJ2-7; TRBD2 matches 12 bases. Trimming at V came to 4 bases and at J to 0 bases, leaving 1 base not matched to a gene. CDR3 length: 15 residues. CDR1 is LGHNA, CDR2 YNFKEQ, per germline. The CDR3: CASSPSGGGSYEQYF. DNA of the CDR3: TGTGCCAGCAGCCCTAGCGGGGGGGGCTCCTACGAGCAGTACTTC.

V usage is TRBV5-5 and J usage is TRBJ1-4; D gene ambiguous. V was shortened by 0 bases and J by 0 bases, with 9 bases between the two germline ends. Germline CDR1 and CDR2: SGHKS and YYEKEE (reference sequence). CDR3 length: 16 amino acids. The CDR3 DNA reads as TGTGCCAGCAGCTTGGGAATCGGTGCAACTAATGAAAAACTGTTTTTT. Protein: CASSLGIGATNEKLFF. Full variable domain (missing parts from reference TRBV5-5 and TRBJ1-4): DAGVTQSPTHLIKTRGQQVTLRCSPISGHKSVSWYQQVLGQGPQFIFQYYEKEERGRGNFPDRFSARQFPNYSSELNVNALLLGDSALYLCASSLGIGATNEKLFFGSGTQLSVL.